This T cell receptor beta chain was observed in a study of shared clonotypes between healthy human individuals. General study findings and limits: Read depth was anticipated to influence clonotype sharing among donors.

Several immunoSEQ 96-well plates shared each subset's DNA, each plate a replicate. Libraries were prepared by immunoSEQ multiplex PCR; TCRdb keeps only in-frame clonotypes and omits some of them. This table has a few million clones, just under 95% appearing once. The germline CDR1 and CDR2 sequences are LNHDA and SQIVND (reference sequence). This CDR3 region has 15 residues. V was pared by 9 bases and J by 2 bases, with 19 bases between. Remarks on this clone: Its antigen is currently unknown.

This receptor was identified in a man younger than 35 in good health. Some clones in this sample may be carry-over from other donors' samples. The chain uses TRBV19 and TRBJ1-2; D remains unclear. The sequencing sample was made of naive CD4+ T cells from PBMCs. Subset described: CD45RA+ positively selected. CDR3 protein: CASLRSASLNYGYTF. The CDR3 DNA reads TGTGCCAGCCTCAGGAGCGCCTCCTTAAACTATGGCTACACCTTC.